The source of this T cell receptor beta chain is a study of long-term antiretroviral therapy in people with HIV. immunoSEQ v3.0 was run at survey level. Measured with immunoSEQ multiplex PCR; TCRdb has only the in-frame clones, and not every one. The repertoire holds under 25,000 clones, with just over 85% as singletons. This CDR3 is 11 amino acids long. Trimming took off 2 bases at V and 8 bases at J, with 4 bases between the two ends. Germline V CDR1 and CDR2: MNHNS, SASEGT. The sequences come from unsorted PBMCs, collected 1.3 years after starting antiretroviral therapy. The origin of this receptor is a man in his sixties with HIV. The rearrangement joins TRBV6-1 to TRBJ1-5; D is uncertain. CDR3 sequence reads: CASSEIEPQHF. The CDR3 DNA reads TGTGCCAGCAGTGAAATTGAGCCCCAGCATTTT.